Detailed here is one T cell receptor beta chain. What it binds is unknown. The entry originates in a study of T cell responses to AZD1222 COVID-19 vaccine. Measured with immunoSEQ multiplex PCR; TCRdb has only the in-frame clones, and not every one. The data contain 110,000 to 150,000 clones, roughly 88% of them seen just once; the ten biggest clones take up around 8.6%. General study results and limits: Recipients of AZD1222 seropositive at baseline numbered only 6 or 7. Most donors were white British, females outnumbered males, and clonal diversity was possibly underestimated. At 160-218 and 743-854, vaccine-associated CD4 TCRs were dominant, and they spanned spike.

This CDR3 spans 14 amino acids. J lost 5 bases, V lost 7 bases, and 3 bases had no gene match. CDR1 is ENHRY, CDR2 SYGVKD, per germline. The sequencing used peripheral blood, collected on day 0 of AZD1222 vaccination. The TCR comes from an adult in good health. The V call is TRBV10-3, the J call TRBJ1-6; 9 positions match TRBD1. CDR3 nucleotide sequence: TGTGCCATCAAAGGGACAGGGAATAATTCACCCCTCCACTTT. This translates into CAIKGTGNNSPLHF.